This TCR beta chain originates from a study of T cell clusters in autoimmune cytopenias. Study results and limitations: TRB repertoire shifts in secondary cytopenia and chronic lymphocytic leukemia mostly reflected lymphoma, not autoimmunity.

TRB amplification used 250 ng of peripheral blood genomic DNA. The germline CDR1 and CDR2 sequences are MNHEY and SVGEGT. The CDR3 has 13 amino acids. Worth noting for this clonotype: Its specificity is not known.

TRB rearrangements were amplified by touch-down multiplex PCR with mixed TRB-A/B primers. Following a re-call of the multiplex PCR reads, TCRdb has one entry per CDR3 protein and lacks DNA. The listing contains some 11,000 distinct CDR3 sequences. A further study also used this sample, focusing on T cell repertoires in aging, cancer and after chemotherapy. From that study: In healthy donors, age-related TCR diversity loss mainly reflected lost richness.

This receptor was taken from a human donor in good health. Sequences were obtained from peripheral blood. V usage is TRBV6-2 or TRBV6-3 and J usage is TRBJ1-2; the D call of TRBD1 rests on TCRdb alone, since no DNA is present to check it. CDR3 residues: CASSLQGFNGYTF.